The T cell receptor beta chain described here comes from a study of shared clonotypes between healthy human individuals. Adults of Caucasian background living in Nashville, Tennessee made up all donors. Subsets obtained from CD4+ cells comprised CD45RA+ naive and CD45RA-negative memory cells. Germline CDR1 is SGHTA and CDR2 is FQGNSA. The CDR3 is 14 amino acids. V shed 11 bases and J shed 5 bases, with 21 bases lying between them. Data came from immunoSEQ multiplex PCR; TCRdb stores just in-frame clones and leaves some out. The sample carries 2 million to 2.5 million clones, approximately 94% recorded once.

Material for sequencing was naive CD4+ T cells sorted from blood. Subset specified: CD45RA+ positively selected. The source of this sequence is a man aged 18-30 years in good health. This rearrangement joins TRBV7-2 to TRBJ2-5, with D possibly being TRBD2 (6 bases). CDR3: CARLADGDWETQYF. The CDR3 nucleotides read TGTGCCCGCTTAGCAGATGGGGACTGGGAGACCCAGTACTTC.